A single sample is the source of the 4 T cell receptor delta chains below, sequenced in a study of γδ T cells in repeated Plasmodium falciparum infection. TCRdb redid clone calling on the multiplex PCR reads using CATT. The data hold around 82,000 delta-chain clones, with 1.4% to 1.5% observed a single time. Gammadelta T cells were flow-sorted from PBMC into Vgamma9/Vdelta2+ and Vdelta2-negative populations for bulk analysis. The sequencing sample was made of gamma-delta T cells from blood. The receptors come from a pool of human donors (malaria-infected and uninfected, not separated).

This clone turned up a few times. TCRdb attributes to this sequence the protein of a much larger clone, which differs from the DNA translation at residue 2; a read error is likely, and the protein displayed is translated from the DNA. This chain links TRDV1 with TRDJ1; 12 positions agree with TRDD3. Germline-derived CDR1 and CDR2 are TSWWSYY and QGS. The CDR3 extends over 19 amino acids. This CDR3 is CSLLFLRWTGGYSTDKLIF. The CDR3, as DNA: TGTTCTCTTCTCTTCCTACGATGGACTGGGGGATACTCTACCGATAAACTCATCTTT.

This clone was seen ten or more times. The protein recorded in TCRdb matches a much larger clone and deviates from this DNA's translation at residue 4, suggesting a read error; the protein here is obtained by translating the DNA. The gene calls are TRDV2 and TRDJ1; D remains unclear. CDR1 GEAIGNYY and CDR2 EKD come from the germline V gene. CDR3 size: 18 residues. V was pared by 5 bases and J by 0 bases, with 24 bases between. The CDR3 spells CACGTKYYQPMYTDKLIF. CDR3 coding DNA: TGTGCCTGTGGCACGAAGTACTACCAGCCGATGTACACCGATAAACTCATCTTT.

This clone was found a few times. This likely came from a read error, as a far larger clone is one base away. The chain combines TRDV1 with TRDJ1; 10 bases are shared with TRDD3. Looked up from germline, CDR1 is TSWWSYY and CDR2 is QGS. Trimming took 2 bases from V and 3 from J; bases not matched to a gene: 12. CDR3 size: 18 residues. CDR3 in DNA: TGTGCTCTTGGGGAAGGCCTTGTTGGGGGATACATGGCCGATAAACTCATCTTT. Encoded protein: CALGEGLVGGYMADKLIF.

This clone was picked up a small number of times. This DNA's translation and the protein TCRdb lists, from a much larger clone, do not match at residue 17, likely due to a read error; the protein shown is translated from the DNA. This sequence joins TRDV2 and TRDJ1; 9 bases match TRDD3. Here the J gene was assigned by germline matching of the DNA, as TCRdb has none. This CDR3 has 22 residues. V was pared by 0 bases and J by 4 bases, with 26 bases of the junction left unmatched. Germline V gives CDR1 GEAIGNYY, CDR2 EKD. The CDR3 DNA sequence: TGTGCCTGTGACACCGTCACGGGTCCGCAGGGGGATACTCCCTCGTACATCGATAAACTCATCTTT. This encodes CACDTVTGPQGDTPSYIDKLIF.